Listed below are T cell receptor beta chains from one sample, sequenced in a study of identifying expanded T cells in peripheral blood. Sequenced by immunoSEQ multiplex PCR; TCRdb stores in-frame clones only, minus some. The sample holds about 97,000 clones, around 88% seen once. The sample taken for sequencing was blood. The receptors stem from a person between 18 and 70 years old in good health. CDR3s include the opening cysteine and the closing phenylalanine or tryptophan. The D gene is left open where the match is weak. The size entry is marked missing in some rows and otherwise reads once, few, many or a size class.

j_call: TRBJ2-7
v_call: TRBV2
d_call: NA
clone_size: NA
cdr3_aa: CASTIRRDEQYF
cdr3_nt: TGTGCCAGCACCATTCGGCGGGACGAGCAGTACTTC

j_call: TRBJ2-6
v_call: TRBV4-2
d_call: NA
clone_size: NA
cdr3_aa: CASSQATETYSGANVLTF
cdr3_nt: TGTGCCAGCAGCCAAGCGACAGAAACCTACTCTGGGGCCAACGTCCTGACTTTC

j_call: TRBJ2-3
v_call: TRBV9
d_call: TRBD2
clone_size: NA
cdr3_aa: CASSVAGGSTDTQYF
cdr3_nt: TGTGCCAGCAGCGTCGCGGGGGGTAGCACAGATACGCAGTATTTT

j_call: TRBJ1-1
v_call: TRBV5-5
d_call: NA
clone_size: NA
cdr3_aa: CASSLLSTGGTINTEAFF
cdr3_nt: TGTGCCAGCAGCTTATTGTCGACAGGAGGGACTATAAACACTGAAGCTTTCTTT

j_call: TRBJ1-2
v_call: TRBV14
d_call: NA
clone_size: NA
cdr3_aa: CASSQGSPYGYTF
cdr3_nt: TGTGCCAGCAGCCAGGGGAGTCCCTATGGCTACACCTTC

j_call: TRBJ1-5
v_call: TRBV2
d_call: TRBD1
clone_size: NA
cdr3_aa: CASAGGRDQPQHF
cdr3_nt: TGTGCCAGCGCAGGGGGCCGGGATCAGCCCCAGCATTTT

j_call: TRBJ1-4
v_call: TRBV5-6
d_call: NA
clone_size: NA
cdr3_aa: CASSLAWGQDNEKLFF
cdr3_nt: TGTGCCAGCAGCTTGGCCTGGGGGCAAGATAATGAAAAACTGTTTTTT

j_call: TRBJ2-3
v_call: TRBV5-1
d_call: TRBD2
clone_size: NA
cdr3_aa: CASSLAGEGDTQYF
cdr3_nt: TGCGCCAGCAGCTTGGCCGGGGAGGGCGATACGCAGTATTTT

j_call: TRBJ2-1
v_call: TRBV2
d_call: NA
clone_size: NA
cdr3_aa: CASSVLNPGAYSSYNEQFF
cdr3_nt: TGTGCCAGCAGTGTTTTAAATCCAGGGGCTTACAGCTCCTACAATGAGCAGTTCTTC

j_call: TRBJ2-3
v_call: TRBV7-6
d_call: NA
clone_size: NA
cdr3_aa: CASSPTRVDTQYF
cdr3_nt: TGTGCCAGCAGCCCCACTAGGGTGGATACGCAGTATTTT

j_call: TRBJ1-2
v_call: TRBV7-9
d_call: NA
clone_size: NA
cdr3_aa: CASSLTASGSRNYGYTF
cdr3_nt: TGTGCCAGCAGCTTAACCGCCTCGGGCAGTCGAAACTATGGCTACACCTTC

j_call: TRBJ1-6
v_call: TRBV6-5
d_call: TRBD1
clone_size: NA
cdr3_aa: CASSYPRTGESPLHF
cdr3_nt: TGTGCCAGCAGTTACCCGCGGACAGGGGAATCACCCCTCCACTTT

j_call: TRBJ2-5
v_call: TRBV2
d_call: NA
clone_size: NA
cdr3_aa: CASSGLIQETQYF
cdr3_nt: TGTGCCAGCAGTGGCCTCATTCAAGAGACCCAGTACTTC

j_call: TRBJ1-2
v_call: TRBV5-1
d_call: TRBD1
clone_size: few
cdr3_aa: CASSPEGDRDFYGYTF
cdr3_nt: TGCGCCAGCAGCCCGGAGGGGGACAGGGACTTCTATGGCTACACCTTC

j_call: TRBJ2-7
v_call: TRBV28
d_call: NA
clone_size: NA
cdr3_aa: CASSPRRDTHYEQYF
cdr3_nt: TGTGCCAGCAGTCCCCGGAGAGATACCCACTACGAGCAGTACTTC

j_call: TRBJ1-1
v_call: TRBV11-2
d_call: NA
clone_size: NA
cdr3_aa: CASSFGGHANTEAFF
cdr3_nt: TGTGCCAGCAGCTTCGGGGGGCACGCGAACACTGAAGCTTTCTTT

j_call: TRBJ2-2
v_call: TRBV5-1
d_call: NA
clone_size: NA
cdr3_aa: CASSPLAGEGSGELFF
cdr3_nt: TGCGCCAGCAGCCCCCTGGCGGGCGAGGGGTCCGGGGAGCTGTTTTTT